The rows below give T cell receptor beta chains drawn from one sample of a study of Graves' ophthalmopathy and Graves' hyperthyroidism. TCRdb recomputed calls from the multiplex PCR reads with MiXCR, one row per CDR3 protein. The sample has 500,000 to 700,000 distinct CDR3 sequences, 35% to 40% seen once. Sequenced sample: peripheral blood or thyroid tissue (not recorded which). The receptors were gathered from an adult man with Graves' hyperthyroidism. Both conserved end residues are part of each CDR3. Fields, in order: V gene, D gene, clone size, J gene, CDR3 DNA, CDR3 protein. D genes are given only for firm matches. A clone size is listed for some rows: how often the clone was seen (once, few, many), or a class if it is expanded.

TRBV7-9	TRBD1	many	TRBJ2-6	TGTGCCAGCAGCCGACCTAGGGGGCTTGGGGCCAACGTCCTGACTTTC	CASSRPRGLGANVLTF
TRBV6-6	-	-	TRBJ1-2	TGTGCCAGCAGTGAAGCAAGCGGGTCAGGATTCTATGGCTACACCTTC	CASSEASGSGFYGYTF
TRBV18	-	few	TRBJ1-6	TGTGCCAGCTCTGGGGAAAATTCACCCCTCCACTTT	CASSGENSPLHF
TRBV7-8	-	-	TRBJ1-4	TGTGCCAGCAGCTTAGGGGGGCCTGGGACTAATGAAAAACTGTTTTTT	CASSLGGPGTNEKLFF
TRBV10-3	-	once	TRBJ1-2	TGTGCCATCAGTGAGTCGGCAGGGAGTGACTATGGCTACACCTTC	CAISESAGSDYGYTF
TRBV11-2	TRBD1	many	TRBJ2-2	TGTGCCAGCAGCGGACACAGGGGCGGGGAGCTGTTTTTT	CASSGHRGGELFF
TRBV2	-	-	TRBJ1-5	TGTGCCTGCAGTGAATCTACGGTCCGGCCCCAGCATTTT	CACSESTVRPQHF
TRBV3-1	-	-	TRBJ1-4	TGTGCCAGCAGCCAAGGCACCTTTGCAACTAATGAAAAACTGCTTTTT	CASSQGTFATNEKLLF
TRBV12-3/TRBV12-4	-	-	TRBJ1-6	TGTGCCAGCAGTTATGGCGCCACTTCTAATTCACCCCTCCACTTT	CASSYGATSNSPLHF
TRBV7-9	-	many	TRBJ2-7	TGTGCCAGCAGCTTAGACCTCATCTACGAGCAGTACTTC	CASSLDLIYEQYF
TRBV29-1	-	-	TRBJ1-5	TGCAGTGCACAAAGCGGGGGGGCCCTTGGACGAAGTCAGCCCCAGCATTTT	CSAQSGGALGRSQPQHF
TRBV20-1	-	many	TRBJ2-5	TGCTCGAGCGGGCTGGGAGAGACCCAGTACTTC	CSSGLGETQYF
TRBV20-1	TRBD2	many	TRBJ2-7	TGCAGTGCTAGAGATCCGGGGGGTTCGGTCGAGCAGTACTTC	CSARDPGGSVEQYF
TRBV6-5	-	-	TRBJ1-3	TGTGCCAGCTCCTACGGAAAACAGGCTTCTGGAAACACCATATATTTT	CASSYGKQASGNTIYF
TRBV20-1	-	many	TRBJ2-5	TGCAGTGCTAGAGATCCCTCCCCTAGGGCGGGGGAGACCCAGTACTTC	CSARDPSPRAGETQYF
TRBV7-2	TRBD1	-	TRBJ1-1	TGTGCCAGCAGCTTGTCGACAGGGGGTTGGACCGGGGGGGCGAACACTGAAGCTTTCTTT	CASSLSTGGWTGGANTEAFF